Below, 29 T cell receptor beta chains from the same sample are listed, as sequenced in a study of T cells in Graves' hyperthyroidism and ophthalmopathy. What was amplified from RNA transcripts were TCR beta CDR3 regions. HTBI primers were employed in a first-round RT-PCR of the TCR CDR3. TCRdb processed the multiplex PCR reads anew with MiXCR; each CDR3 protein has one entry. The sample consists of about 130,000 distinct CDR3 sequences, approximately 20% of them appearing once. The source material was blood. The receptors shown here come from a woman in her forties or fifties with Graves' hyperthyroidism that later progressed to Graves' ophthalmopathy.

In this sample, this clonotype is medium-sized (0.01 to 0.1%). J is TRBJ2-1 and V is TRBV13, with D tentatively TRBD1 (6 bases). The V end was cut by 5 bases, the J end by 5 bases, with 10 bases between. CDR1 PRHDT and CDR2 FYEKMQ come from the germline V gene (reference sequence). CDR3 length: 13 residues. The CDR3 loop is CASSDRTDNEQFF. Here the CDR3 DNA reads TGTGCCAGCAGCGATCGGACAGACAATGAGCAGTTCTTC.

This clonotype was seen ten or more times. V and J are TRBV19 and TRBJ2-3; the match to TRBD2 covers 7 bases. With 2 bases clipped from V and 5 bases from J, the junction kept 16 bases outside the gene matches. Germline V gene lookup returns CDR1 LNHDA and CDR2 SQIVND (reference sequence). The CDR3 sequence is 18 residues long. In DNA, the CDR3 is TGTGCCAGTAGTATACGAAATAGCGGGCGGTACGATGGAGATACGCAGTATTTT. Residues: CASSIRNSGRYDGDTQYF.

In its sample, this clonotype was seen many times. The V and J genes are TRBV7-2 and TRBJ1-1; D might be TRBD1 (5 bases). V was cut by 2 bases and J by 1 base, with 14 bases left in between. This CDR3 comprises 16 residues. Germline values: CDR1 SGHTA, CDR2 FQGNSA. In nucleotides, the CDR3 is TGTGCCAGCAGCTTATATTGGGGGAAAAGGAACACTGAAGCTTTCTTT. Translated, it gives CASSLYWGKRNTEAFF.

This clonotype was counted many times. The V call is TRBV5-5, the J call TRBJ2-1; TRBD1 might be the D (5 bases). The CDR3 sequence is 15 residues long. Trimming cost V 2 bases and J 4 bases, with 13 bases left between them. Germline loops: CDR1 SGHKS, CDR2 YYEKEE (reference sequence). CDR3 bases: TGTGCCAGCAGCTTTGATGTGGGGCCTTACAATGAGCAGTTCTTC. Amino acids: CASSFDVGPYNEQFF. Supplemented by reference TRBV5-5 and TRBJ2-1, the full variable domain reads DAGVTQSPTHLIKTRGQQVTLRCSPISGHKSVSWYQQVLGQGPQFIFQYYEKEERGRGNFPDRFSARQFPNYSSELNVNALLLGDSALYLCASSFDVGPYNEQFFGPGTRLTVL.

This clonotype showed up many times. The rearrangement joins TRBV11-2 to TRBJ2-5; D is possibly TRBD1 (6 bases). The length of the CDR3 is 16 residues. Trimming cost V 5 bases and J 3 bases, with 19 bases left between them. Per germline, CDR1 SGHAT and CDR2 FQNNGV. The CDR3 loop reads CASSPQRGTAKETQYF. Written as DNA, the CDR3 is TGTGCCAGCAGCCCCCAGAGGGGGACGGCTAAAGAGACCCAGTACTTC. Together with reference TRBV11-2 and TRBJ2-5, the CDR3 gives the full variable domain: EAGVAQSPRYKIIEKRQSVAFWCNPISGHATLYWYQQILGQGPKLLIQFQNNGVVDDSQLPKDRFSAERLKGVDSTLKIQPAKLEDSAVYLCASSPQRGTAKETQYFGPGTRLLVL.

DNA of the CDR3: TGTGCCAGCAGCGCCTACGCGAACACCGGGGAGCTGTTTTTT. Translated, it gives CASSAYANTGELFF. This sequence joins TRBV13 and TRBJ2-2; the D is unclear. Germline V CDR1 and CDR2: PRHDT, FYEKMQ (reference sequence). The CDR3 length is 14 residues. Between the trimmed V and J ends, which lost 5 bases and 0 bases, there was a span of 7 bases.

Many counts were recorded for this clonotype. V gene TRBV12-3 or TRBV12-4 combines with J gene TRBJ2-3, with no clear D. The CDR3 has 14 residues. Trimming stripped 3 bases from V and 5 bases from J, with 12 bases between. CDR3: CASSLGMDGDTQYF. The CDR3, as DNA: TGTGCCAGCAGTTTGGGCATGGACGGAGATACGCAGTATTTT.

In its sample, this clonotype was seen many times. The chain couples TRBV2 to TRBJ1-5; 9 bases match TRBD1. Germline V gives CDR1 SNHLY, CDR2 FYNNEI. The V segment lost 4 bases and the J segment 5 bases; nucleotides outside the gene matches: 6. The CDR3 runs to 15 residues. DNA of the CDR3: TGTGCCAGCAGTGTTGGGGACAGGGACCATCAGCCCCAGCATTTT. This translates into CASSVGDRDHQPQHF.

This clonotype showed up many times. The chain has TRBV5-5 and TRBJ2-1, with a tentative D call TRBD1 (6 bases). The CDR3 is made up of 13 amino acids. V shed 4 bases and J shed 4 bases, with 9 bases lying between them. In germline, CDR1 is SGHKS, CDR2 YYEKEE (reference sequence). The CDR3 coding sequence is TGTGCCAGCAGCGGGGGCCGGTACAATGAGCAGTTCTTC. Translated: CASSGGRYNEQFF.

The chain joins TRBV29-1 to TRBJ1-3; D remains unclear. CDR3 length equals 12 residues. Germline loops: CDR1 SQVTM, CDR2 ANQGSEA. The germline V and J ends were trimmed by 1 base and 4 bases, with 5 bases remaining between them. The CDR3 nucleotides are TGCAGCGTTGAAGTCGGCGGAAACACCATATATTTT. Translated, it gives CSVEVGGNTIYF.

The V gene is TRBV12-3 or TRBV12-4, the J gene TRBJ1-2; TRBD1 agrees at 7 bases. The CDR3 runs to 11 residues. Germline trimming cut 6 bases from V and 8 bases from J; bases unmatched to any gene: 3. The CDR3 reads CASRTGTGYTF. The CDR3 DNA follows: TGTGCCAGCAGGACAGGGACCGGCTACACCTTC.

This clonotype was counted many times. J is TRBJ2-2 and V is TRBV27; D perhaps matches TRBD2 (6 bases). Germline V gives CDR1 MNHEY, CDR2 SMNVEV (reference sequence). The CDR3 loop spans 14 amino acids. The V and J ends lost 2 bases and 8 bases respectively, with 12 bases between them. CDR3 DNA sequence: TGTGCCAGCAGTTTAAGTGGAGGGCTTGGGGAGCTGTTTTTT. Amino acid sequence: CASSLSGGLGELFF.

This clonotype was seen only once. V is TRBV27 and J is TRBJ2-3; D might be TRBD1 (5 bases). CDR3 size: 15 residues. Trimming shortened V by 8 bases and J by 2 bases, and 17 bases separated the two germline ends. CDR1 MNHEY and CDR2 SMNVEV come from the germline V gene (reference sequence). The CDR3 here is CASGQGEGDTDTQYF. CDR3 coding DNA: TGTGCCAGCGGGCAAGGGGAAGGGGACACAGATACGCAGTATTTT.

The sample holds many counts of this clonotype. CDR3 protein: CASSEEGGVVLYGYTF. The CDR3 DNA reads as TGTGCCAGCAGTGAAGAGGGAGGGGTAGTTTTGTATGGCTACACCTTC. The J gene is TRBJ1-2, the V gene TRBV2; possibly TRBD1 for D (5 bases). Germline CDR1 is SNHLY and CDR2 is FYNNEI. The CDR3 has 16 amino acids. Trimming removed 1 base at V and 5 bases at J, with 17 bases between.

This CDR3 reads CASSPRRRREQYF. CDR3 DNA sequence: TGTGCCAGCTCACCACGACGACGGAGAGAGCAGTACTTC. The genes are TRBV27 and TRBJ2-7, with D unresolved. Germline CDR1 reads MNHEY; CDR2 reads SMNVEV (reference sequence). The V and J ends lost 8 bases and 7 bases respectively, with 18 bases between them. The CDR3 consists of 13 residues.

The chain links TRBV11-2 to TRBJ2-3; 7 nucleotides line up with TRBD2. The V segment lost 5 bases and the J segment 2 bases; nucleotides outside the gene matches: 7. The CDR3 is 15 amino acids. CDR1 and CDR2 from the germline V gene are SGHAT and FQNNGV. Here the CDR3 reads CASSPLAVNTDTQYF. The CDR3 DNA sequence: TGTGCCAGCAGCCCTCTAGCGGTAAACACAGATACGCAGTATTTT.

This chain uses TRBV28 with TRBJ2-7, with TRBD2 matching 7 bases. Per the germline V gene, CDR1 is MDHEN and CDR2 is SYDVKM. The junction had 8 bases not matched to a gene; V was cut back by 4 bases and J by 2 bases. This CDR3 contains 15 residues. The CDR3 sequence is CASSSRSGTPYEQYF. In DNA form, the CDR3 reads TGTGCCAGCAGTTCCCGAAGCGGGACCCCCTACGAGCAGTACTTC.

This clonotype was counted at least ten times. J is TRBJ2-7 and V is TRBV5-1; TRBD2 agrees at 8 bases. The V gene end was trimmed by 2 bases and the J gene end by 9 bases; junction bases not matched to a gene: 19. CDR1 and CDR2 from the germline V gene are SGHRS and YFSETQ. This CDR3 spans 17 amino acids. The CDR3 DNA is TGCGCCAGCAGCTTAGTGTGGATGACTAGCGCCTCCGAGGGGCAGTACTTC. Translating it yields CASSLVWMTSASEGQYF.

The sample holds many counts of this clonotype. The genes are TRBV28 and TRBJ1-1, with unresolved D. V was pared by 8 bases and J by 0 bases, with 10 bases between. Germline CDR1 MDHEN, CDR2 SYDVKM. The CDR3 totals 13 residues. The DNA of the CDR3 is TGTGCCAGCGGCCCGACCCTGAACACTGAAGCTTTCTTT. Protein sequence: CASGPTLNTEAFF.

This clonotype was seen a handful of times. The rearrangement links TRBV19 to TRBJ1-5, with a possible D match to TRBD1 (5 bases). The CDR3 contains 13 residues. The V gene's germline CDR1 is LNHDA and CDR2 SQIVND (reference sequence). The germline V and J ends were trimmed by 2 bases and 7 bases, with 9 bases remaining between them. CDR3: CASSITGKQPQHF. CDR3 sequence (DNA): TGTGCCAGTAGTATAACAGGAAAACAGCCCCAGCATTTT. The full variable domain, its missing parts supplied by reference TRBV19 and TRBJ1-5, is DGGITQSPKYLFRKEGQNVTLSCEQNLNHDAMYWYRQDPGQGLRLIYYSQIVNDFQKGDIAEGYSVSREKKESFPLTVTSAQKNPTAFYLCASSITGKQPQHFGDGTRLSIL.

This clonotype was observed at least ten times. The chain recombines TRBV24-1 with TRBJ2-7, with 8 positions matching TRBD2. V gave up 9 bases and J gave up 2 bases; unmatched junction bases: 5. Germline assignment: CDR1 KGHDR and CDR2 SFDVKD. The length of the CDR3 is 13 residues. CDR3 nucleotides: TGTGCCACCTCCGGGGGGGCGGCCTACGAGCAGTACTTC. Translating gives CATSGGAAYEQYF.

The chain carries TRBV7-3 and TRBJ2-7; 13 bases map to TRBD2. The junction had 5 bases not matched to a gene; V was cut back by 5 bases and J by 4 bases. Looked up from germline, CDR1 is SGHTA and CDR2 is FQGTGA. The CDR3 consists of 15 residues. CDR3 coding DNA: TGTGCCAGCAGCCGAGGACTAGCGGGAGTTTACGAGCAGTACTTC. This encodes CASSRGLAGVYEQYF.

This clonotype came up a few times. The chain recombines TRBV24-1 with TRBJ2-1, with 13 positions matching TRBD2. With 4 bases clipped from V and 6 bases from J, the junction kept 8 bases outside the gene matches. The CDR3 is made up of 17 amino acids. Per germline, CDR1 KGHDR and CDR2 SFDVKD. CDR3 region: CATSDPLAGGPFNEQFF. The CDR3 DNA reads as TGTGCCACCAGTGACCCACTAGCGGGAGGGCCCTTCAATGAGCAGTTCTTC.

This clonotype was counted only a few times. The chain combines TRBV20-1 with TRBJ1-1; 10 nucleotides align to TRBD1. The J segment lost 7 bases and the V segment lost 0 bases, leaving 8 bases of the junction unmatched. This CDR3 is built from 15 residues. Germline lookup yields CDR1 DFQATT and CDR2 SNEGSKA (reference sequence). CDR3 DNA: TGCAGTGCTAGAGATCAAGGGACAGGGGTAGTTGAAGCTTTCTTT. It codes for CSARDQGTGVVEAFF.

This clonotype occurred many times. DNA for the CDR3: TGTGCCAGCAGCTTACGGGGAAGGGCTTTCCATGAGCAGTTCTTC. Translation gives CASSLRGRAFHEQFF. The chain couples TRBV7-8 to TRBJ2-1, with D tentatively TRBD2 (5 bases). Germline V gene sequence: CDR1 SGHVS, CDR2 FQNEAQ. Trimming stripped 2 bases from V and 8 bases from J, with 16 bases between. This CDR3 has 15 amino acids. Filled out from reference TRBV7-8 and TRBJ2-1, the complete variable domain reads GAGVSQSPRYKVAKRGQDVALRCDPISGHVSLFWYQQALGQGPEFLTYFQNEAQLDKSGLPSDRFFAERPEGSVSTLKIQRTQQEDSAVYLCASSLRGRAFHEQFFGPGTRLTVL.

This clonotype has a count of ten or more. The rearrangement joins TRBV30 to TRBJ1-1, with D unresolved. Germline lookup yields CDR1 GTSNPN and CDR2 SVGIG (reference sequence). Trimming cost V 2 bases and J 6 bases, with 16 bases left between them. CDR3 length: 14 residues. The CDR3 region has the DNA TGTGCCTGGAGTCACCAGAACCTAGGACCTGAAGCTTTCTTT. This gives the protein CAWSHQNLGPEAFF.

There are many counts of this clonotype. The V and J genes are TRBV11-2 and TRBJ2-7; a weak D match, TRBD1 (5 bases). The V end lost 0 bases, the J end lost 3 bases, and 12 bases lay between the germline ends. The CDR3 loop spans 15 amino acids. CDR1 SGHAT and CDR2 FQNNGV come from the germline V gene. The CDR3 spells CASSLEPGFRYEQYF. In DNA form, the CDR3 reads TGTGCCAGCAGCTTAGAGCCAGGGTTCCGCTACGAGCAGTACTTC.

At least ten counts were recorded for this clonotype. This rearrangement joins TRBV5-1 to TRBJ1-5; TRBD1 might be the D (5 bases). Deletions cut 0 bases from V and 2 bases from J, with 9 bases between. The CDR3 runs 15 residues. The germline V gene encodes CDR1 SGHRS and CDR2 YFSETQ. The CDR3 nucleotides are TGCGCCAGCAGCTTGGAGGGGCATGGCAATCAGCCCCAGCATTTT. Protein sequence: CASSLEGHGNQPQHF.

The CDR3 spells CASSLAVAGTSTDTQYF. For the CDR3, the DNA is TGTGCCAGCAGCTTAGCGGTAGCGGGGACTAGCACAGATACGCAGTATTTT. V usage is TRBV7-6 and J usage is TRBJ2-3; 8 bases line up with TRBD2. The CDR3 has 17 amino acids. After removal of 0 bases from V and 0 bases from J, the junction contained 5 bases not matched to a gene. CDR1 and CDR2 (germline): SGHVS, FNYEAQ.